This TCR beta chain originates from a study of Ad26.COV2.S vaccination and SARS-CoV-2 variants. At the level of the study: The donor participated in the COV1001 trial, in its Ad26.COV2.S arm.

A word on this clone: Its specificity is unknown.

General study findings and limits: A substantial breadth of spike-specific CD8+ and CD4+ T cell responses after vaccination has been reported. Breadth and depth estimates from TCRs may understate total T cell responses.

Sample treatment: 19 received Ad26.COV2.S at low or high dose, single or two shots; roughly five received placebo; per-sample allocation not given. The investigators took samples on day 63 after the first vaccine or placebo injection. The donor's status was that of an adult aged 18-55 years in Boston. The V gene's germline CDR1 is SGHNT and CDR2 YYREEE (reference sequence). The V end was cut by 5 bases, the J end by 9 bases, with 9 bases between. This CDR3 is 12 amino acids long. The protocol was immunoSEQ multiplex PCR, while the TCRdb copy is restricted to in-frame clones and leaves out a portion. Of around 500,000 clones listed, about 89% are singletons.

The chain employs TRBV5-4 and TRBJ1-6; D call uncertain. The sequence derives from a person aged 18 to 59 who received the Ad26.COV2.S COVID-19 vaccine or a placebo. The material was peripheral blood, obtained in a trial of Ad26.COV2.S vaccine versus placebo. As DNA, the CDR3 is TGTGCCAGCAGAACCCCGACTTCACCCCTCCACTTT. As protein: CASRTPTSPLHF.